Shown below are 26 T cell receptor beta chains from a single sample sequenced in a study of T cells in Graves' hyperthyroidism and ophthalmopathy (dated by TCRdb to the late 2010s). Libraries were prepared through multiplex PCR. TCRdb shows the sequencer as Illumina HiSeq 2000. TCR beta CDR3 regions were amplified from RNA transcripts. The TCR CDR3 was subjected to a first round of RT-PCR using the HTBI primer set and the Qiagen OneStep RT-PCR kit. The raw public reads went through TCRdb reprocessing: fastp at Q25, MiXCR clone calling, in-frame beta chains kept. Rows are combined by CDR3 protein, so each entry shows the most common genes and DNA. Within this sample are hundreds of thousands of distinct CDR3 sequences, with about 20% of them counted one time only. The ten largest clones add up to around a third of the sample. Sequencing was done on a sample of blood. These receptors came from a man aged 25-40 years with Graves' ophthalmopathy.

Only a few counts were recorded for this clonotype. V and J are TRBV24-1 and TRBJ2-3; D call uncertain. Looked up from germline, CDR1 is KGHDR and CDR2 is SFDVKD. Trimming shortened V by 0 bases and J by 2 bases, and 8 bases separated the two germline ends. The CDR3 spans 15 residues. CDR3 sequence reads: CATSDLGATTDTQYF. CDR3 nucleotide sequence: TGTGCCACCAGTGATTTGGGAGCGACCACAGATACGCAGTATTTT.

The rearrangement uses TRBV7-2 and TRBJ2-5; tentatively, D is TRBD1 or TRBD2 (6 bases each). Germline CDR1 and CDR2: SGHTA and FQGNSA. The V and J ends lost 1 base and 1 base respectively, with 10 bases between them. The CDR3 totals 15 residues. The CDR3 DNA reads as TGTGCCAGCAGCTTAGGATGGGGGGCCCAAGAGACCCAGTACTTC. It translates to CASSLGWGAQETQYF.

This clonotype was seen ten or more times. J is TRBJ1-1 and V is TRBV11-2, with D possibly matching TRBD1 (6 bases). The germline gives CDR1 SGHAT, CDR2 FQNNGV. The CDR3 length is 17 residues. V lost 1 base and J 1 base, leaving 16 bases between the germline ends. The CDR3 region is CASSLARLQGSNTEAFF. The CDR3, as DNA: TGTGCCAGCAGCTTAGCTAGACTACAGGGATCGAACACTGAAGCTTTCTTT.

This clonotype was found many times. The chain combines TRBV5-1 with TRBJ2-1; 7 nucleotides align to TRBD2. This CDR3 contains 15 residues. Germline CDR1 reads SGHRS; CDR2 reads YFSETQ. V shed 6 bases, J shed 7 bases, and the junction held 13 bases outside the gene matches. Here the CDR3 DNA reads TGCGCCAGCACCTTTCCCAGGGCGGGAGTAAATGAGCAGTTCTTC. Its translation: CASTFPRAGVNEQFF. Drawing the rest from reference TRBV5-1 and TRBJ2-1, the complete variable domain is KAGVTQTPRYLIKTRGQQVTLSCSPISGHRSVSWYQQTPGQGLQFLFEYFSETQRNKGNFPGRFSGRQFSNSRSEMNVSTLELGDSALYLCASTFPRAGVNEQFFGPGTRLTVL.

This chain links TRBV5-1 with TRBJ2-1; D unresolved. The length of the CDR3 is 13 residues. Germline V gene sequence: CDR1 SGHRS, CDR2 YFSETQ. V lost 2 bases and J lost 4, with 7 bases in between. CDR3 residues: CASSFVSYNEQFF. In DNA form, the CDR3 reads TGCGCCAGCAGCTTTGTCTCGTACAATGAGCAGTTCTTC.

The chain uses TRBV12-3 or TRBV12-4 and TRBJ1-2; TRBD1 agrees at 7 bases. This CDR3 spans 14 amino acids. V gave up 4 bases and J gave up 9 bases; unmatched junction bases: 11. The CDR3 spells CASSSTGASRSYTF. CDR3 bases: TGTGCCAGCAGTTCCACAGGGGCCTCTAGGAGCTACACCTTC.

This clonotype was seen a handful of times. V usage is TRBV28 and J usage is TRBJ2-1; D gene uncertain. The CDR3 extends over 16 amino acids. Trimming stripped 3 bases from V and 7 bases from J, with 19 bases between. Germline CDR1 reads MDHEN; CDR2 reads SYDVKM. CDR3 amino acids: CASSFFSGFGDNEQFF. DNA for the CDR3: TGTGCCAGCAGTTTTTTTTCGGGTTTTGGAGATAATGAGCAGTTCTTC.

This chain joins TRBV10-3 and TRBJ1-2; D ambiguous. V lost 3 bases, J lost 4 bases, and 9 bases lay in between. Germline-derived CDR1 and CDR2 are ENHRY and SYGVKD. The CDR3 has 13 residues. This CDR3 is CAISDWPSYGYTF. The CDR3 DNA sequence: TGTGCCATCAGTGATTGGCCATCCTATGGCTACACCTTC.

This clonotype appeared many times. The V call is TRBV6-5, the J call TRBJ2-7; D gene ambiguous. CDR1 and CDR2 from the germline V gene are MNHEY and SVGAGI. The CDR3 length is 15 residues. The ends were cut back, 0 bases at V and 2 bases at J, with 11 bases in the middle. Here the CDR3 DNA reads TGTGCCAGCAGTTACTCGAGACTCCTGACCTACGAGCAGTACTTC. The encoded protein is CASSYSRLLTYEQYF.

In its sample, this clonotype was seen many times. The J gene is TRBJ1-1, the V gene TRBV11-2; TRBD1 might be the D (5 bases). The CDR3 covers 17 residues. Trimming shortened V by 7 bases and J by 4 bases, and 25 bases separated the two germline ends. Germline CDR1 is SGHAT and CDR2 is FQNNGV. The CDR3 reads CASKLTVGGEGPTEAFF. The DNA for the CDR3 is TGTGCCAGCAAACTTACGGTGGGAGGGGAGGGACCCACTGAAGCTTTCTTT. The entire variable domain, with the rest obtained from reference TRBV11-2 and TRBJ1-1, is as follows: EAGVAQSPRYKIIEKRQSVAFWCNPISGHATLYWYQQILGQGPKLLIQFQNNGVVDDSQLPKDRFSAERLKGVDSTLKIQPAKLEDSAVYLCASKLTVGGEGPTEAFFGQGTRLTVV.

The gene calls are TRBV6-1 and TRBJ2-1; 16 bases are shared with TRBD2. J gave up 1 base and V 5 bases, and 8 bases lay outside the gene matches. CDR3 length: 19 amino acids. CDR1 is MNHNS and CDR2 is SASEGT in the germline V gene. CDR3 loop: CASSFPGTSGRGSYNEQFF. The CDR3 DNA follows: TGTGCCAGCAGTTTCCCCGGGACTAGCGGGAGGGGTTCCTACAATGAGCAGTTCTTC.

V usage is TRBV7-9 and J usage is TRBJ2-3; TRBD2 agrees at 7 bases. Germline values: CDR1 SEHNR, CDR2 FQNEAQ (reference sequence). The CDR3 extends over 16 amino acids. V shed 3 bases, J shed 3 bases, and the junction held 9 bases outside the gene matches. CDR3 DNA: TGTGCCAGCAGCTTCTCACGCGGGAGAGGGACAGATACGCAGTATTTT. It translates to CASSFSRGRGTDTQYF. The full variable domain, rest sourced from reference TRBV7-9 and TRBJ2-3, is DTGVSQNPRHKITKRGQNVTFRCDPISEHNRLYWYRQTLGQGPEFLTYFQNEAQLEKSRLLSDRFSAERPKGSFSTLEIQRTEQGDSAMYLCASSFSRGRGTDTQYFGPGTRLTVL.

This clonotype was counted only a few times. CDR3 residues: CASSPRDIHQETQYF. CDR3 nucleotide sequence: TGTGCCAGCAGCCCCCGGGACATACACCAAGAGACCCAGTACTTC. V gene TRBV14 combines with J gene TRBJ2-5, with D perhaps matching TRBD1 (6 bases). The germline V and J ends were trimmed by 4 bases and 0 bases, with 12 bases remaining between them. CDR3 length: 15 amino acids. Germline assignment: CDR1 SGHDN and CDR2 FVKESK. Full variable domain (missing parts from reference TRBV14 and TRBJ2-5): EAGVTQFPSHSVIEKGQTVTLRCDPISGHDNLYWYRRVMGKEIKFLLHFVKESKQDESGMPNNRFLAERTGGTYSTLKVQPAELEDSGVYFCASSPRDIHQETQYFGPGTRLLVL.

V and J are TRBV5-8 and TRBJ2-5; D gene unclear. The germline V and J ends were trimmed by 4 bases and 3 bases, with 19 bases remaining between them. The length of the CDR3 is 16 residues. Germline CDR1 is SGHTS and CDR2 is YDEGEE. The CDR3 sequence: CASSTPDKAVKETQYF. In DNA form, the CDR3 reads TGTGCCAGCAGCACCCCCGACAAGGCTGTAAAAGAGACCCAGTACTTC.

Only a few counts were recorded for this clonotype. The chain joins TRBV18 to TRBJ2-3; either TRBD1 or TRBD2 may supply D (5 bases each). The germline V and J ends were trimmed by 3 bases and 6 bases, with 10 bases remaining between them. The germline V gene has CDR1 KGHSH and CDR2 LQKENI. The CDR3 length is 13 residues. DNA of the CDR3: TGTGCCAGCTCACCTCCGGGGCCTGATACGCAGTATTTT. Its translation is CASSPPGPDTQYF.

For this clonotype: A much larger clone is a single base away; this may be a read error. The chain is built from TRBV6-1 and TRBJ2-1; 11 nucleotides align to TRBD2. The J call may be wrong; the DNA end is better matched by TRBJ2-7. The CDR3 contains 14 residues. Germline V gene sequence: CDR1 MNHNS, CDR2 SASEGT. The CDR3 region has the DNA TGTGCCAGCAGGTCTAGCGGGAGGACCAATGAGCAGTACTTC. Its translation: CASRSSGRTNEQYF.

The sample holds many counts of this clonotype. This sequence joins TRBV5-1 and TRBJ2-7; TRBD1 matches at 7 bases. Germline CDR1 SGHRS, CDR2 YFSETQ. J gave up 5 bases and V 0 bases, and 8 bases lay outside the gene matches. CDR3 size: 15 residues. The CDR3 spells CASSLDGQVTNEQYF. CDR3 DNA sequence: TGCGCCAGCAGCTTGGACGGACAGGTGACCAACGAGCAGTACTTC.

This clonotype showed up many times. The chain has TRBV20-1 and TRBJ2-1; 13 positions match TRBD2. Germline V gene sequence: CDR1 DFQATT, CDR2 SNEGSKA (reference sequence). The ends lost 1 base at V and 7 bases at J; junction bases unmatched: 4. This CDR3 is 15 amino acids long. DNA for the CDR3: TGCAGTGCTAGAGTAACTAGCGGGAGGGCGAATGAGCAGTTCTTC. Its translation: CSARVTSGRANEQFF.

In nucleotides, the CDR3 is TGTGCCAGCAGTTTATTTTCGGCGAATCAAGAGACCCAGTACTTC. Its translation is CASSLFSANQETQYF. The chain carries TRBV27 and TRBJ2-5; D is unclear. The germline V gene encodes CDR1 MNHEY and CDR2 SMNVEV (reference sequence). V was trimmed by 1 base and J by 2 bases, leaving 11 bases between them. The CDR3 has 15 amino acids.

This clonotype was observed at least ten times. The chain couples TRBV7-9 to TRBJ2-3; TRBD2 agrees at 9 bases. Germline V gives CDR1 SEHNR, CDR2 FQNEAQ (reference sequence). V was clipped by 3 bases and J by 4 bases; unmatched bases: 5. The CDR3 length is 15 residues. CDR3 sequence: CASSLNSGSADTQYF. DNA for the CDR3: TGTGCCAGCAGCTTGAATAGCGGGAGTGCAGATACGCAGTATTTT.

A few counts support this clonotype. The chain has TRBV4-2 and TRBJ2-2; 12 nucleotides align to TRBD2. The CDR3 has 16 amino acids. CDR1 is LGHNA, CDR2 YNFKEQ, per germline. Trimming removed 1 base from V and 6 bases from J; junction bases left unmatched: 3. CDR3 DNA sequence: TGTGCCAGCAGCCAAGTGACTAGCGGGAGATCCGGGGAGCTGTTTTTT. Its translation is CASSQVTSGRSGELFF.

This clonotype was observed many times. The J gene is TRBJ2-5, the V gene TRBV11-2; TRBD1 agrees at 7 bases. Germline-derived CDR1 and CDR2 are SGHAT and FQNNGV. The CDR3 covers 14 residues. The V gene end was trimmed by 4 bases and the J gene end by 1 base; junction bases not matched to a gene: 3. CDR3 sequence (DNA): TGTGCCAGCAGCTACGCAGGGGGCCAAGAGACCCAGTACTTC. It is translated as CASSYAGGQETQYF.

This clonotype was found a few times. The V gene is TRBV30, the J gene TRBJ1-6; 7 bases fit TRBD1. Germline trimming cut 0 bases from V and 4 bases from J; bases unmatched to any gene: 6. CDR1 and CDR2 (germline): GTSNPN, SVGIG (reference sequence). The CDR3 totals 16 residues. The CDR3 DNA sequence: TGTGCCTGGAGTGTACCTGGGACAGAATATAATTCACCCCTCCACTTT. Translated: CAWSVPGTEYNSPLHF.

In regard to this clonotype: One junction end disagrees with the germline gene, perhaps due to a read error. In DNA form, the CDR3 reads TGTGCCACCAGTGATTTACCGGGACTAGCGGGAGGCCTCTCCCACAATGAGCAGTTCTTC. Protein sequence: CATSDLPGLAGGLSHNEQFF. The chain couples TRBV24-1 to TRBJ2-1, with TRBD2 matching 15 bases. This CDR3 spans 20 amino acids. Germline CDR1 KGHDR, CDR2 SFDVKD.

This chain joins TRBV10-2 and TRBJ2-1, with D unclear. The CDR3 extends over 13 amino acids. Germline CDR1 and CDR2: WSHSY and SAAADI. The V and J ends lost 2 bases and 9 bases respectively, with 11 bases between them. CDR3 sequence: CASSELRFGEQFF. The CDR3 DNA sequence: TGCGCCAGCAGTGAGCTGAGGTTTGGTGAGCAGTTCTTC.

The J gene is TRBJ2-2, the V gene TRBV28; D not resolved. Trimming left V 8 bases short and J 5 bases short, with 9 bases between. Germline V gene data show CDR1 as MDHEN and CDR2 as SYDVKM. This CDR3 is 12 amino acids long. The CDR3 bases are TGTGCCAGCCGGACGGAAACCGGGGAGCTGTTTTTT. Translation: CASRTETGELFF.